This TCR beta chain was documented in a study of pediatric ulcerative colitis (dated by TCRdb to about 2019). Background on the whole study: Pancolitis was present in fewer than 10 ulcerative colitis patients and left-sided colitis in two, and histology consistent with ulcerative colitis was found in all of these patients. By Pediatric Ulcerative Colitis Activity Index, mild disease was classified in a couple of patients, moderate disease in several and acute severe colitis in three. From 8 or 9 newly diagnosed, treatment-naive pediatric ulcerative colitis patients and four non-IBD control children, paired blood and rectal samples were collected.

Using the immunoSEQ TRB Survey service, rearranged CDR3 beta regions were amplified from genomic DNA with multiplex V and J primers. To keep depth equal across samples, survey-level sequencing depth of up to 500,000 reads per sample was applied. The libraries were purified and pooled, then sequenced using Illumina technology. Regarding the original processing steps: Productive clonality, sample overlap, pairwise scatters, CDR3 beta length, V/D/J gene usage and productiveness were all assessed with the immunoSEQ online tools. Calculated diversity was defined as the number of unique rearrangements divided by total templates times 100, and Shannon and Simpson indices were additionally computed. Z-score normalized data were analyzed by principal component analysis with the R prcomp function and the ggbiplot package. Blood-rectal clonal overlap within each subject was quantified with Morisita's index. TCRdb provides this immuneACCESS table in a form limited to in-frame rearrangements. Some clones are lacking; in checked studies, under half of them reflect an unresolved V gene, and why the rest are absent is not known. The V and J calls and clone size come from that table; D and trimming were worked out from the DNA. Across this sample there are 40,000 to 55,000 clones, with under 80% seen only once. The ten largest clones take up about 4% of the sample.

The germline V gene (reference sequence) specifies LNHDA as CDR1 and SQIVND as CDR2. V lost 4 bases and J lost 6 bases; the stretch between them is 5 bases long. From the cysteine through the phenylalanine, the CDR3 covers 11 amino acids. The entry retains the CDR3 DNA only, 33 bases that are in frame from base 1. During colonoscopy, one to two pinch biopsies were obtained from the rectum for research. No immunosuppressive medication had been given to the ulcerative colitis patients before the diagnostic colonoscopy. Rectal biopsies were digested with proteinase K before DNA isolation. The Wizard kit (Promega) was used to extract genomic DNA from both blood and intestinal samples. The paper as a whole reports these results and caveats: The healthy control group was small, with only four individuals. Autologous blood-rectal clonal overlap was significantly higher in ulcerative colitis patients than in controls, suggesting increased T cell trafficking to inflamed tissue. Blood-derived T cells may have been included in the rectal pinch biopsies, particularly in patients with overt colitis. Because the repertoires came from total lymphocyte DNA, rare subsets such as regulatory T cells may have patterns that are not reflected. Two rectal CDR3 clonotypes were detected in all ulcerative colitis patients and were not detected in any of the controls. For technical reasons, substantially fewer templates were yielded by the blood samples of a couple of patients, and these blood samples were excluded from blood-rectal overlap analysis. Rectal repertoire features separated controls, mild-moderate and acute severe colitis patients; acute severe colitis showed reduced rectal diversity due to clonal expansions.

As to this clone: Its antigen has not been determined. Per-nucleotide qualities are absent, and no much larger clonotype sits a single base away.

Sequencing was done on a sample of gut tissue. In this chain, TRBV19 is recombined with TRBJ2-3; the D gene is unclear. This TCR was sampled from a girl aged 10 to 17 with moderate ulcerative colitis. Here the CDR3 is given as CASSRWDTQYF. The nucleotides are TGTGCCAGTAGTAGGTGGGATACGCAGTATTTT.